These 19 T cell receptor beta chains were all obtained from the same sample, sequenced in a study of Graves' ophthalmopathy and Graves' hyperthyroidism. As the template, RNA transcripts were used to amplify TCR beta CDR3 regions. First-round RT-PCR relied on HTBI primers, and a second-round multiplex PCR came next. Each CDR3 protein gets one entry after TCRdb re-called the multiplex PCR reads with MiXCR. This table has a few hundred thousand distinct CDR3 sequences, roughly 18% appearing once. The sequencing sample was made of peripheral blood. Every receptor here comes from a woman aged 18-35 years with Graves' ophthalmopathy.

In this sample, this clonotype turned up many times. CDR3 loop: CASARGGTAGELFF. CDR3 coding DNA: TGTGCCAGTGCCCGGGGGGGTACGGCCGGGGAGCTGTTTTTT. J is TRBJ2-2 and V is TRBV19; TRBD2 agrees at 8 bases. The trim removed 8 bases at V and 6 bases at J, leaving 8 bases unmatched. This CDR3 has 14 amino acids. Germline lookup yields CDR1 LNHDA and CDR2 SQIVND (reference sequence).

This clonotype was counted at least ten times. The chain joins TRBV7-2 to TRBJ1-3; D not resolved. Deletions cut 5 bases from V and 0 bases from J, with 17 bases between. The V gene's germline CDR1 is SGHTA and CDR2 FQGNSA. The length of the CDR3 is 17 residues. The CDR3 nucleotides read TGTGCCAGCAGCCCCCTCGGGCGGAGCAACTCTGGAAACACCATATATTTT. Amino acid sequence: CASSPLGRSNSGNTIYF.

The chain has TRBV7-8 and TRBJ2-5; D might be TRBD2 (5 bases). Trimming took off 5 bases at V and 5 bases at J, with 18 bases between the two ends. The CDR3 is 15 residues long. Germline loops: CDR1 SGHVS, CDR2 FQNEAQ. CDR3 residues: CASSPKLGNLETQYF. CDR3 nucleotides: TGTGCCAGCAGCCCAAAACTCGGGAACCTGGAGACCCAGTACTTC.

This clonotype was counted many times. This chain joins TRBV7-9 and TRBJ1-1; no clear D. In germline, CDR1 is SEHNR, CDR2 FQNEAQ (reference sequence). Trimming pared 6 bases from V and 5 bases from J, leaving 10 bases between. The CDR3 spans 12 residues. The DNA of the CDR3 is TGTGCCAGCAGGTCGGACGGGACTGAAGCTTTCTTT. Translation: CASRSDGTEAFF.

This clonotype was counted ten times or more. V is TRBV28 and J is TRBJ1-2; D is perhaps TRBD1 (5 bases). Germline V CDR1 and CDR2: MDHEN, SYDVKM. The CDR3 length is 13 residues. Trimming stripped 2 bases from V and 7 bases from J, with 11 bases between. The CDR3 DNA follows: TGTGCCAGCAGTTTAGGCAGGGTAGGTGGCTACACCTTC. It yields the protein CASSLGRVGGYTF.

This clonotype was seen many times. The CDR3 loop is CASSQDPGTYEQYF. Here the CDR3 DNA reads TGCGCCAGCAGCCAAGATCCCGGGACCTACGAGCAGTACTTC. The chain recombines TRBV4-1 with TRBJ2-7; tentatively, D is TRBD2 (5 bases). CDR1 is MGHRA and CDR2 is YSYEKL in the germline V gene. V was clipped by 0 bases and J by 2 bases, with 8 bases between them. CDR3 length equals 14 residues.

This clonotype was observed at least ten times. A much larger clone differs by one base, so this may be a read error. The conserved phenylalanine or tryptophan is not found at the CDR3 terminus, so this likely reflects a read error. The V call is TRBV12-3 or TRBV12-4, the J call TRBJ1-5; 10 bases align to TRBD1. There are 14 residues in the CDR3. J lost 5 bases, V lost 5 bases, and 3 bases had no gene match. The DNA of the CDR3 is TGTGCCAGCAGTCCAGGGACAGGGGATCAGCCCCAGCATCTT. Translation: CASSPGTGDQPQHL.

This clonotype was picked up many times. Just one base apart from a much larger clone, this may be a read error. This chain links TRBV6-2 or TRBV6-3 with TRBJ2-7; weak D call: TRBD1 (6 bases). Germline V gives CDR1 MNHEY, CDR2 SVGEGT. The CDR3 is 15 amino acids. The CDR3 region has the DNA TGTGCCAGCGGTTACATCGGGCAGGGGCTTTACGAGCAGTACTTC. As protein: CASGYIGQGLYEQYF.

The chain links TRBV27 to TRBJ2-7; 8 bases line up with TRBD2. CDR3 length: 14 amino acids. The germline CDR1 and CDR2 sequences are MNHEY and SMNVEV (reference sequence). J was trimmed by 6 bases and V by 4 bases; bases with no gene match: 8. CDR3 in amino acids: CASSSSGRYGEQYF. The CDR3 DNA sequence: TGTGCCAGCAGTTCCAGCGGGAGATATGGCGAGCAGTACTTC.

This clonotype has at least ten counts. This chain joins TRBV5-6 and TRBJ1-2; D is possibly TRBD1 (5 bases). The CDR3 runs to 14 residues. Germline CDR1 reads SGHDT; CDR2 reads YYEEEE. The ends were cut back, 4 bases at V and 4 bases at J, with 14 bases in the middle. The CDR3 DNA sequence: TGTGCCAGCAGCGCCACCGGGACGGTCTATGGCTACACCTTC. Encoded protein: CASSATGTVYGYTF.

Only a few counts were recorded for this clonotype. V gene TRBV11-2 combines with J gene TRBJ1-5; 7 positions match TRBD1. CDR1 is SGHAT and CDR2 is FQNNGV in the germline V gene. The length of the CDR3 is 15 residues. V trimming: 6 bases; J trimming: 1 base; junction bases outside the gene matches: 6. DNA for the CDR3: TGTGCCAGCAGGGAGACAGGGATAAGCAATCAGCCCCAGCATTTT. Amino acid sequence: CASRETGISNQPQHF. The full variable domain, its missing parts supplied by reference TRBV11-2 and TRBJ1-5, is EAGVAQSPRYKIIEKRQSVAFWCNPISGHATLYWYQQILGQGPKLLIQFQNNGVVDDSQLPKDRFSAERLKGVDSTLKIQPAKLEDSAVYLCASRETGISNQPQHFGDGTRLSIL.

This sequence joins TRBV6-5 and TRBJ2-2; D is unclear. This CDR3 is built from 15 residues. V lost 2 bases, J lost 1 base, and 8 bases lay in between. Germline lookup yields CDR1 MNHEY and CDR2 SVGAGI. CDR3 in DNA: TGTGCCAGCAGTTACACGACCATGAACACCGGGGAGCTGTTTTTT. This gives the protein CASSYTTMNTGELFF.

The genes are TRBV7-3 and TRBJ2-2; D is perhaps TRBD1 (6 bases). Trimming removed 1 base at V and 5 bases at J, with 8 bases between. From germline, CDR1 is SGHTA and CDR2 FQGTGA. CDR3 length equals 14 residues. CDR3 nucleotide sequence: TGTGCCAGCAGCTTAAATACAGGGACCGGGGAGCTGTTTTTT. Its protein is CASSLNTGTGELFF.

This clonotype was observed at least ten times. The gene calls are TRBV20-1 and TRBJ1-1; D possibly corresponds to TRBD1 (5 bases). The ends were cut back, 1 base at V and 6 bases at J, with 9 bases in the middle. Germline CDR1 and CDR2: DFQATT and SNEGSKA (reference sequence). This CDR3 has 12 residues. CDR3 in amino acids: CSARGDSPEAFF. CDR3 bases: TGCAGTGCTAGAGGAGACAGCCCTGAAGCTTTCTTT.

This clonotype was seen ten or more times. CDR3 bases: TGTGCCACCAGTGAAGGACAAATCTACGAGCAGTACTTC. It yields the protein CATSEGQIYEQYF. The chain recombines TRBV24-1 with TRBJ2-7, with a weak D call TRBD1 (5 bases). Trimming removed 4 bases at V and 3 bases at J, with 9 bases between. The germline V gene has CDR1 KGHDR and CDR2 SFDVKD. The length of the CDR3 is 13 residues.

This clonotype occurred many times. The rearrangement uses TRBV29-1 and TRBJ1-1; 9 nucleotides match TRBD1. Per germline, CDR1 SQVTM and CDR2 ANQGSEA. V dropped 6 bases and J dropped 10; count of bases not matched to a gene: 15. The length of the CDR3 is 14 residues. The CDR3: CSVQMGQGGTTAFF. The CDR3 DNA follows: TGCAGCGTCCAGATGGGACAGGGAGGGACGACAGCTTTCTTT.

This clonotype has a count of ten or more. The gene calls are TRBV12-3 or TRBV12-4 and TRBJ1-5; a weak D match, TRBD1 (5 bases). V was shortened by 3 bases and J by 7 bases, with 13 bases between the two germline ends. The CDR3 sequence is 14 residues long. The CDR3 is CASSFPGADQPQHF. The CDR3 region has the DNA TGTGCCAGCAGTTTCCCTGGGGCCGACCAGCCCCAGCATTTT.

This clonotype was detected ten times or more. This rearrangement joins TRBV4-2 to TRBJ2-7; 7 bases agree with TRBD2. Germline CDR1 is LGHNA and CDR2 is YNFKEQ. This CDR3 comprises 16 residues. The trim removed 0 bases at V and 0 bases at J, leaving 5 bases unmatched. CDR3 DNA: TGTGCCAGCAGCCAAGATATAGCGGGCCCCTCCTACGAGCAGTACTTC. Its translation: CASSQDIAGPSYEQYF.

This clonotype has at least ten counts. This chain connects TRBV7-3 to TRBJ1-1, with D possibly matching TRBD1 (5 bases). The CDR3 sequence is 13 residues long. V was cut by 5 bases and J by 5 bases, with 12 bases left in between. The germline V gene encodes CDR1 SGHTA and CDR2 FQGTGA. The CDR3 spells CASSRGGATEAFF. CDR3 sequence (DNA): TGTGCCAGCAGCCGTGGAGGGGCTACTGAAGCTTTCTTT.